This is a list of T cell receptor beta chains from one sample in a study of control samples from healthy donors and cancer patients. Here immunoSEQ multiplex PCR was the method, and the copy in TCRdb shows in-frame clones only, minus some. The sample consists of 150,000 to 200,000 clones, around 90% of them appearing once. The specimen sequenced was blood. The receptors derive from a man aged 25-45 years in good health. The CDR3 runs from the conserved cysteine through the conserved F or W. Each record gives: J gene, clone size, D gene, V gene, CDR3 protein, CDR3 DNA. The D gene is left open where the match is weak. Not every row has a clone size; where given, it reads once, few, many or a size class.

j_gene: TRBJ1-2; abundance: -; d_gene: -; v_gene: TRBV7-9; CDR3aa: CASSSAGTTNYGYTF; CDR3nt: TGTGCCAGCAGCTCAGCGGGCACGACTAACTATGGCTACACCTTC
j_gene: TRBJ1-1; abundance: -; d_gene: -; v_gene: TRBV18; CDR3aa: CASSPVEGRGTEAFF; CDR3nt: TGTGCCAGCTCACCAGTGGAGGGAAGGGGCACTGAAGCTTTCTTT
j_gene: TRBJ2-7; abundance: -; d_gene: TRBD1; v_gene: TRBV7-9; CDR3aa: CASSFIHTGGSYEQYF; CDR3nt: TGTGCCAGCAGCTTTATTCATACAGGGGGTTCCTACGAGCAGTACTTC
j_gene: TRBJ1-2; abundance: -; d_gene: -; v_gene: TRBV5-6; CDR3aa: CASSFTNRVDGYTF; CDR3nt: TGTGCCAGCAGCTTCACCAACAGGGTCGACGGCTACACCTTC
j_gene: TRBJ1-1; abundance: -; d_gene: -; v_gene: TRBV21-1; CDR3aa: CASSKGGELNTEAFF; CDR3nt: TGTGCCAGCAGCAAAGGTGGGGAATTGAACACTGAAGCTTTCTTT
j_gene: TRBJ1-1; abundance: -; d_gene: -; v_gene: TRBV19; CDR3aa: CASYREAHTEAFF; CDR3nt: TGTGCCAGCTACAGGGAAGCGCACACTGAAGCTTTCTTT
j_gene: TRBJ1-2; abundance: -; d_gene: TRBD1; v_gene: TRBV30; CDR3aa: CAWSSGTGSLRVTF; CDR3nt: TGTGCCTGGAGCTCCGGGACAGGTTCTCTCCGGGTCACCTTC
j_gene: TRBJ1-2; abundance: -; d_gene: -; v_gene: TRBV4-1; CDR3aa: CASSQELQGNYGYTF; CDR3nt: TGCGCCAGCAGCCAAGAGCTCCAGGGCAACTATGGCTACACCTTC
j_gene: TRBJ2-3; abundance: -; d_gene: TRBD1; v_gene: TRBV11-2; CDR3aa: CASSLRTGTDTQYF; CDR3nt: TGTGCCAGCAGCCTCCGGACAGGTACAGATACGCAGTATTTT
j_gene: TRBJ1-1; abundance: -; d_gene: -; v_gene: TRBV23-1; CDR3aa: CASSRDRMNTEAFF; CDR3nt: TGCGCCAGCAGCCGAGACCGCATGAACACTGAAGCTTTCTTT
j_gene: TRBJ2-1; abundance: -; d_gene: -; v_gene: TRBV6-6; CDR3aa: CATIKGGVSNEQFF; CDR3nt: TGTGCCACCATAAAGGGGGGCGTTAGCAATGAGCAGTTCTTC
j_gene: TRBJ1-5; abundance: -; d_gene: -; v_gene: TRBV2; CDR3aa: CASSEAPRSGGASQPQHF; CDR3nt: TGTGCCAGCAGTGAAGCTCCCCGGTCGGGGGGCGCGTCTCAGCCCCAGCATTTT
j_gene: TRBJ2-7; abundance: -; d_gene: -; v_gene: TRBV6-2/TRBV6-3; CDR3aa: CASSSSVGSSYEQYF; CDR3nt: TGTGCCAGCAGTTCCAGCGTAGGGAGCTCCTACGAGCAGTACTTC
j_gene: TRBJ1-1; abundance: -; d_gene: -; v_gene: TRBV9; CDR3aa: CASTSDSNTEAFF; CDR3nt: TGTGCCAGCACTTCGGACTCGAACACTGAAGCTTTCTTT
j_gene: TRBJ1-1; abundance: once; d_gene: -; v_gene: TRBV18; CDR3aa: CASSTVKVNTEAFF; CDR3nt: TGTGCCAGCTCTACGGTGAAGGTGAACACTGAAGCTTTCTTT
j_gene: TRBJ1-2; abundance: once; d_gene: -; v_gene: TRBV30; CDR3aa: CAWSRDRDYGYTF; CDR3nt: TGTGCCTGGAGCCGCGACAGAGATTATGGCTACACCTTC
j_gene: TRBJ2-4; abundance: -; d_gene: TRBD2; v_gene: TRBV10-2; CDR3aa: CASSPGTSGSDGAKNIQYF; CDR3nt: TGCGCCAGCAGCCCCGGGACTAGCGGGAGCGATGGGGCCAAAAACATTCAGTACTTC
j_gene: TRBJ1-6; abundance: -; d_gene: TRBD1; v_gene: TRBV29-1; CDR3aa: CSVGDRGVSPLHF; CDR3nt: TGCAGCGTTGGGGACAGGGGGGTTTCACCCCTCCACTTT
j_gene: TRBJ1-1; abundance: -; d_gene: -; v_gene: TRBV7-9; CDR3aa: CASSLGMGGPEHYEAFF; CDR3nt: TGTGCCAGCAGCTTAGGTATGGGGGGGCCAGAACACTATGAAGCTTTCTTT
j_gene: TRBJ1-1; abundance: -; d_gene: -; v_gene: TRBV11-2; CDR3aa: CASSLDPTHTEAFF; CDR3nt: TGTGCCAGCAGCTTAGATCCCACTCACACTGAAGCTTTCTTT
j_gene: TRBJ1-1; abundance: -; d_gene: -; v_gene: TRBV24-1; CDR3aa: CATQGQKNTEAFF; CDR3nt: TGTGCCACCCAGGGGCAGAAAAACACTGAAGCTTTCTTT
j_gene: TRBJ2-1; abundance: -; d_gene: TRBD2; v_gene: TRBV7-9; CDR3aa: CASSLQASGGHEQFF; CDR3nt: TGTGCCAGCAGCTTACAGGCTAGCGGGGGGCATGAGCAGTTCTTC
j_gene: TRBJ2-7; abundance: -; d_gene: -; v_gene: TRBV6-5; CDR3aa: CASNARTKSYEQYF; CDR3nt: TGTGCCAGCAATGCCCGGACGAAGTCCTACGAGCAGTACTTC
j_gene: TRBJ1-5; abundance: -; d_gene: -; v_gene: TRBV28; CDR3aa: CASGYRGGNQPQHF; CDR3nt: TGTGCCAGCGGTTATAGGGGTGGCAATCAGCCCCAGCATTTT
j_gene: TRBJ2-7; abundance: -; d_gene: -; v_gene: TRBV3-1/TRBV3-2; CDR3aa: CASSLDSREQYF; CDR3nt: TGTGCCAGCAGCTTGGACAGCCGCGAGCAGTACTTC
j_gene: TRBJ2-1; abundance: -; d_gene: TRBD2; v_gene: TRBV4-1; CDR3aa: CASSQVSGGANPYNEQFF; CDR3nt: TGCGCCAGCAGCCAAGTTAGCGGGGGGGCCAACCCCTACAATGAGCAGTTCTTC
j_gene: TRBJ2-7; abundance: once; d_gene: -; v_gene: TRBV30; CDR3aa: CAWSATGYSYEQYF; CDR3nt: TGTGCCTGGAGTGCTACAGGGTACTCCTACGAGCAGTACTTC
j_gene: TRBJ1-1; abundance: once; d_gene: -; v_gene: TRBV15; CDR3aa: CATSSRLDTEAFF; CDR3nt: TGTGCCACCAGCTCCCGTCTTGACACTGAAGCTTTCTTT
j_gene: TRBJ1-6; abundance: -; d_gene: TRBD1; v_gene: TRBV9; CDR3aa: CASSVGDRINSPLHF; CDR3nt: TGTGCCAGCAGCGTAGGGGACAGAATTAATTCACCCCTCCACTTT
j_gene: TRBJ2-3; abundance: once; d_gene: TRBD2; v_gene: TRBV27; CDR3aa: CASSTRTSGVGDTQYF; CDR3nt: TGTGCCAGCAGTACACGGACTAGCGGGGTGGGAGATACGCAGTATTTT
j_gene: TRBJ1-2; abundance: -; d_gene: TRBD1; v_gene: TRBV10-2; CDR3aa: CASTDRAGGYTF; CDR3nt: TGCGCCAGCACCGACAGGGCAGGCGGCTACACCTTC
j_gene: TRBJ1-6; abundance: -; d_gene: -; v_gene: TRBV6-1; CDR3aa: CASSEAGWGNSPLHF; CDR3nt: TGTGCCAGCAGTGAAGCCGGGTGGGGTAATTCACCCCTCCACTTT
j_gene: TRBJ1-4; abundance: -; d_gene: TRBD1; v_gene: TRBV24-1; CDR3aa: CATSDGTEINEKLFF; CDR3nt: TGTGCCACCAGTGATGGGACAGAGATTAATGAAAAACTGTTTTTT
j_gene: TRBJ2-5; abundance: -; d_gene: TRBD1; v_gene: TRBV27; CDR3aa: CASSLGGGTGDKETQYF; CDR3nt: TGTGCCAGCAGTTTAGGCGGTGGTACAGGGGATAAAGAGACCCAGTACTTC
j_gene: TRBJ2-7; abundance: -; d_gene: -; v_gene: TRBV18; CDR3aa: CASSPRPADEQYF; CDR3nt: TGTGCCAGCTCACCACGACCGGCTGACGAGCAGTACTTC
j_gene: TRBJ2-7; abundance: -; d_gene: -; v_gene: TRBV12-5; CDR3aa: CASGLVLPDSYEQYF; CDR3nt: TGTGCTAGTGGTTTGGTACTACCAGATTCCTACGAGCAGTACTTC